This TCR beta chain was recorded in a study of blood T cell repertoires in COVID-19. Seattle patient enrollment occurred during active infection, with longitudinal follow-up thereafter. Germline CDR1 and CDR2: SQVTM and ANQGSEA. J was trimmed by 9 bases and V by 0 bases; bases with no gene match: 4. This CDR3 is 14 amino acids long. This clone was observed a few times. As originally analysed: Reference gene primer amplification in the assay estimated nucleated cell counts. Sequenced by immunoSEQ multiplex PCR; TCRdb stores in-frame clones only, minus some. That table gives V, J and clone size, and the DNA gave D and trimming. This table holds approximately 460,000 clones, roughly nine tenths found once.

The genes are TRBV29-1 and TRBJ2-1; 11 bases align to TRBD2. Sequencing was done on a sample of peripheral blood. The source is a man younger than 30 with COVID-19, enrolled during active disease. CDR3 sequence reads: CSVEDWLAGGEQFF. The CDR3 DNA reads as TGCAGCGTTGAAGATTGGCTAGCGGGGGGTGAGCAGTTCTTC.